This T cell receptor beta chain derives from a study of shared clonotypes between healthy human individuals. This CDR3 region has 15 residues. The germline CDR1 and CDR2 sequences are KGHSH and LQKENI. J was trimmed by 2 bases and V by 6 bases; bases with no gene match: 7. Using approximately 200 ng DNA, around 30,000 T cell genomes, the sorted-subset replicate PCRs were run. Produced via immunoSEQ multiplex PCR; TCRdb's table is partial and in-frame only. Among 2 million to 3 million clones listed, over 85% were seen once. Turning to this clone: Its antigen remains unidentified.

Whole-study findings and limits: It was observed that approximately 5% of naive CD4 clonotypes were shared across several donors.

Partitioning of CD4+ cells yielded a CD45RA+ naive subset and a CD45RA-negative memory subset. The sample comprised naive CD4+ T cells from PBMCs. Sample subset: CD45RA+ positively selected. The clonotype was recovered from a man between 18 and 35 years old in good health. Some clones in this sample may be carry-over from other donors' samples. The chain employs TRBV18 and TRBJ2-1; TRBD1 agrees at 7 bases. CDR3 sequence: CASSPTGTPYNEQFF. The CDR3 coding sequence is TGTGCCAGCTCCCCGACAGGGACCCCCTACAATGAGCAGTTCTTC.